This T cell receptor beta chain was profiled in a study of OX40 agonist ivuxolimab in advanced cancers. Study findings and constraints: Among the lowest peripheral clonal expansion occurred in 0.1-3.0 mg/kg partial responders.

Turning to this clone: As yet, its antigen is unknown.

With 5 bases clipped from V and 0 bases from J, the junction kept 10 bases outside the gene matches. CDR3 size: 19 residues. Germline CDR1 MNHEY, CDR2 SMNVEV (reference sequence). The data were produced by immunoSEQ multiplex PCR, yet TCRdb's version contains in-frame clones alone and is incomplete. The data contain some 130,000 clones, over 75% of them seen just once; the ten biggest clones take up 0.55%. The sequencing used CD4+ or CD8+ T cells sorted from blood, collected in a trial of the OX40 agonist ivuxolimab. The TCR originated in an adult with an advanced solid tumor such as melanoma, head and neck, liver or kidney cancer. V gene TRBV27 combines with J gene TRBJ2-6; 10 bases match TRBD2. CDR3 residues: CASSLSGGPQSSGANVLTF. The CDR3 DNA reads as TGTGCCAGCAGTCTTAGCGGGGGGCCTCAAAGCTCTGGGGCCAACGTCCTGACTTTC.